This entry is about one T cell receptor (beta chain). The entry originates in a study of OX40 agonist ivuxolimab in advanced cancers. Study-level information: At doses from 0.01 to 10 mg/kg, patients were given intravenous ivuxolimab every 2 weeks.

This table comes from immunoSEQ multiplex PCR, and its TCRdb copy is limited to in-frame clones, with some not included. This table has some 96,000 clones, about 80% appearing once. V was cut by 4 bases and J by 0 bases, with 9 bases left in between. The CDR3 length is 14 residues. Germline loops: CDR1 LNHDA, CDR2 SQIVND (reference sequence). This clonotype originated in an adult with an advanced solid tumor such as melanoma, head and neck, liver or kidney cancer. Sequenced material: CD4+ or CD8+ T cells sorted from blood, taken in a trial of the OX40 agonist ivuxolimab. The V and J genes are TRBV19 and TRBJ1-1; the D is unclear. As DNA, the CDR3 is TGTGCCAGTAGTAAGGTTGGCATGAACACTGAAGCTTTCTTT. Its translation: CASSKVGMNTEAFF.